A selection of T cell receptor beta chains follows, all from one sample in a study of blood T cells in healthy people across ages. TCRdb passed the 5' RACE reads through MiXCR, listing each CDR3 protein once. In the table there are 630,000 or so distinct CDR3 sequences, 25% to 30% of which are singletons. Sequencing was carried out using blood. The receptors stem from a woman older than 75 in good health. Each CDR3 is given with its conserved first and last residue. Fields, in order: V gene, J gene, D gene, clone size, CDR3 protein, CDR3 DNA. The D gene is left open where the match is weak. Some rows mark clone size as missing; the rest say once, few, many or name a class of expanded clone.

V: TRBV30; J: TRBJ1-5; D: -; size: few; CDR3: CAWSPGRGSNQPQHF; DNA: TGTGCCTGGAGCCCCGGGAGAGGGAGCAATCAGCCCCAGCATTTT
V: TRBV6-2/TRBV6-3; J: TRBJ2-7; D: -; size: many; CDR3: CASSYSGKTYEQYF; DNA: TGTGCCAGCAGTTACTCGGGCAAGACCTACGAGCAGTACTTC
V: TRBV20-1; J: TRBJ2-5; D: TRBD2; size: -; CDR3: CSAAPELAGGGQETQYF; DNA: TGCAGTGCTGCCCCCGAACTAGCGGGAGGGGGACAAGAGACCCAGTACTTC
V: TRBV3-1; J: TRBJ1-6; D: -; size: many; CDR3: CASSRVTDRALHF; DNA: TGTGCCAGCAGCCGTGTGACTGATAGAGCCCTCCACTTT
V: TRBV20-1; J: TRBJ1-2; D: -; size: -; CDR3: CSARDLRTLGVGYTF; DNA: TGCAGTGCTAGAGATCTGAGGACCCTAGGTGTCGGCTACACCTTC
V: TRBV7-9; J: TRBJ2-1; D: -; size: many; CDR3: CASSPPRQVHEQFF; DNA: TGTGCCAGCAGCCCTCCGAGACAGGTCCATGAGCAGTTCTTC
V: TRBV6-2/TRBV6-3; J: TRBJ2-7; D: -; size: -; CDR3: CASSGVPSYEQYF; DNA: TGTGCCAGCAGCGGGGTCCCCTCCTACGAGCAGTACTTC
V: TRBV5-1; J: TRBJ1-1; D: TRBD1; size: -; CDR3: CASSSQGDTEAFF; DNA: TGCGCCAGCAGCTCTCAGGGGGACACTGAAGCTTTCTTT
V: TRBV18; J: TRBJ1-5; D: TRBD1; size: -; CDR3: CASSTYGQGHQPQHF; DNA: TGTGCCAGCTCAACATACGGACAGGGCCATCAGCCCCAGCATTTT
V: TRBV5-4; J: TRBJ1-2; D: TRBD1; size: few; CDR3: CASSPMTGGPYGYTF; DNA: TGTGCCAGCAGCCCTATGACAGGGGGGCCCTATGGCTACACCTTC
V: TRBV7-3; J: TRBJ1-1; D: TRBD1; size: -; CDR3: CASSAFALDRVNTEAFF; DNA: TGTGCCAGCAGCGCATTTGCCCTGGACAGGGTGAACACTGAAGCTTTCTTT
V: TRBV10-3; J: TRBJ1-2; D: -; size: many; CDR3: CAISESGLNPRYGYTF; DNA: TGTGCCATCAGTGAGTCAGGGCTCAACCCTCGTTATGGCTACACCTTC
V: TRBV6-5; J: TRBJ2-3; D: TRBD2; size: -; CDR3: CASSFSLGSGESTDTQYF; DNA: TGTGCCAGCAGTTTCTCTCTCGGGAGCGGGGAGAGCACAGATACGCAGTATTTT
V: TRBV5-1; J: TRBJ2-5; D: TRBD2; size: -; CDR3: CASSLPRGGVQETQYF; DNA: TGCGCCAGCAGCCTACCTCGGGGAGGGGTTCAAGAGACCCAGTACTTC
V: TRBV18; J: TRBJ2-7; D: -; size: -; CDR3: CASSQEKDSLYEQYF; DNA: TGTGCCAGCTCACAGGAAAAGGACAGCCTCTACGAGCAGTACTTC
V: TRBV6-5; J: TRBJ1-1; D: -; size: many; CDR3: CASWDPNTEAFF; DNA: TGTGCCAGCTGGGACCCGAACACTGAAGCTTTCTTT
V: TRBV6-2/TRBV6-3; J: TRBJ1-2; D: TRBD1; size: many; CDR3: CASSSTTGGDYGYTF; DNA: TGTGCCAGCAGTTCAACGACAGGGGGGGACTATGGCTACACCTTC
V: TRBV6-5; J: TRBJ1-1; D: -; size: many; CDR3: CASGEFATEAFF; DNA: TGTGCCAGCGGAGAATTTGCCACTGAAGCTTTCTTT
V: TRBV20-1; J: TRBJ2-7; D: TRBD1; size: medium-sized; CDR3: CSATYVGGDFSYEQYF; DNA: TGCAGTGCTACCTATGTAGGGGGCGATTTCTCCTACGAGCAGTACTTC
V: TRBV20-1; J: TRBJ2-5; D: -; size: once; CDR3: CSARDLSGAQETQYF; DNA: TGCAGTGCTAGGGATCTTAGCGGAGCCCAAGAGACCCAGTACTTC
V: TRBV9; J: TRBJ2-1; D: TRBD2; size: -; CDR3: CASSVEGGGSSYNEQFF; DNA: TGTGCCAGCAGCGTAGAGGGCGGGGGGTCCTCCTACAATGAGCAGTTCTTC
V: TRBV2; J: TRBJ1-2; D: -; size: many; CDR3: CASSPDTNYGYTF; DNA: TGTGCCAGCAGTCCCGACACAAACTATGGCTACACCTTC
V: TRBV2; J: TRBJ1-1; D: -; size: many; CDR3: CASRFRGSNTEAFF; DNA: TGTGCCAGCCGGTTTAGGGGCTCGAACACTGAAGCTTTCTTT
V: TRBV19; J: TRBJ1-2; D: TRBD1; size: -; CDR3: CASREWRTGNPGYTF; DNA: TGTGCCAGTAGAGAATGGAGGACAGGGAATCCGGGCTACACCTTC
V: TRBV6-5; J: TRBJ2-3; D: -; size: many; CDR3: CASSYEGYLTDTQYF; DNA: TGTGCCAGCAGTTACGAGGGCTACCTCACAGATACGCAGTATTTT
V: TRBV9; J: TRBJ2-2; D: -; size: few; CDR3: CASSVRGPGTGELFF; DNA: TGTGCCAGCAGCGTGCGGGGGCCTGGCACCGGGGAGCTGTTTTTT
V: TRBV9; J: TRBJ2-6; D: TRBD1; size: many; CDR3: CASSSLQGLGANVLTF; DNA: TGTGCCAGCAGCTCCTTACAGGGGCTTGGGGCCAACGTCCTGACTTTC
V: TRBV5-5; J: TRBJ2-2; D: -; size: once; CDR3: CASNSQVAVNTGELFF; DNA: TGTGCCAGCAACTCCCAGGTAGCCGTGAACACCGGGGAGCTGTTTTTT
V: TRBV25-1; J: TRBJ2-7; D: TRBD1; size: many; CDR3: CASSERQGAYEQYF; DNA: TGTGCCAGCAGTGAAAGACAGGGTGCCTACGAGCAGTACTTC
V: TRBV7-2; J: TRBJ2-3; D: -; size: -; CDR3: CASSDEGPDTQYF; DNA: TGTGCCAGCAGCGACGAAGGTCCAGATACGCAGTATTTT
V: TRBV5-1; J: TRBJ2-2; D: -; size: few; CDR3: CACLVGTGELFF; DNA: TGCGCCTGCCTGGTCGGGACCGGGGAGCTGTTTTTT
V: TRBV20-1; J: TRBJ2-5; D: -; size: many; CDR3: CSARGGARETQYF; DNA: TGCAGTGCTAGGGGTGGGGCCCGAGAGACCCAGTACTTC
V: TRBV20-1; J: TRBJ2-3; D: -; size: -; CDR3: CSARDLWMRSTDTQYF; DNA: TGCAGTGCTAGAGATTTGTGGATGCGGAGCACAGATACGCAGTATTTT
V: TRBV6-1; J: TRBJ2-7; D: TRBD2; size: many; CDR3: CAGRGTYEQYF; DNA: TGTGCCGGGCGGGGGACCTACGAGCAGTACTTC
V: TRBV7-2; J: TRBJ2-7; D: -; size: many; CDR3: CASSRDRLVYEQYF; DNA: TGTGCCAGCAGCCGCGACAGGTTGGTCTACGAGCAGTACTTC
V: TRBV20-1; J: TRBJ2-7; D: -; size: -; CDR3: CSAQGAVTYEQYF; DNA: TGCAGTGCCCAAGGGGCGGTTACCTACGAGCAGTACTTC
V: TRBV20-1; J: TRBJ1-4; D: -; size: many; CDR3: CSATDTFEKLFF; DNA: TGCAGTGCTACCGATACCTTTGAAAAACTGTTTTTT
V: TRBV20-1; J: TRBJ1-5; D: -; size: many; CDR3: CSARLDSRGLRGNQPQHF; DNA: TGCAGTGCTCGTTTGGACAGCCGCGGTCTTAGGGGCAATCAGCCCCAGCATTTT
V: TRBV28; J: TRBJ2-3; D: TRBD2; size: many; CDR3: CATSGGGPLGTQYF; DNA: TGTGCCACCTCCGGGGGGGGGCCGCTGGGTACGCAGTATTTT
V: TRBV6-1; J: TRBJ2-1; D: TRBD2; size: -; CDR3: CASLRGGSWDEQFF; DNA: TGTGCCAGCCTCCGGGGGGGCAGTTGGGATGAGCAGTTCTTC
V: TRBV4-3; J: TRBJ2-6; D: -; size: many; CDR3: CASSQEGGSGANVLTF; DNA: TGCGCCAGCAGCCAAGAGGGCGGGTCTGGGGCCAACGTCCTGACTTTC
V: TRBV7-8; J: TRBJ2-3; D: -; size: many; CDR3: CASRQTGTSSTDTQYF; DNA: TGTGCCAGCAGGCAAACCGGGACATCTTCCACAGATACGCAGTATTTT
V: TRBV6-2/TRBV6-3; J: TRBJ2-7; D: -; size: many; CDR3: CASSSNRLRRVHEQYF; DNA: TGTGCCAGCAGTTCTAATAGACTCCGTCGGGTCCACGAGCAGTACTTC
V: TRBV5-1; J: TRBJ2-3; D: TRBD2; size: many; CDR3: CASSSGLAGSTDTQYF; DNA: TGCGCCAGCAGCTCCGGACTAGCGGGGAGCACAGATACGCAGTATTTT
V: TRBV6-5; J: TRBJ1-2; D: TRBD1; size: many; CDR3: CASSPTGTGAGYGYTF; DNA: TGTGCCAGCAGTCCTACCGGGACAGGGGCCGGCTATGGCTACACCTTC
V: TRBV2; J: TRBJ1-5; D: -; size: -; CDR3: CASSGSGSSQPQHF; DNA: TGTGCCAGCAGTGGATCAGGAAGTTCACAGCCCCAGCATTTT
V: TRBV5-1; J: TRBJ2-5; D: TRBD1; size: few; CDR3: CASSKTGGEETQYF; DNA: TGCGCCAGCAGCAAGACAGGGGGCGAGGAGACCCAGTACTTC
V: TRBV3-1; J: TRBJ2-1; D: TRBD2; size: many; CDR3: CASSQEILAGGGNEQFF; DNA: TGTGCCAGCAGCCAAGAGATACTAGCGGGGGGCGGGAATGAGCAGTTCTTC
V: TRBV6-6; J: TRBJ2-7; D: TRBD2; size: -; CDR3: CASSQGGASGSYEQYF; DNA: TGTGCCAGCAGTCAGGGCGGCGCTAGCGGGAGCTACGAGCAGTACTTC
V: TRBV5-1; J: TRBJ1-1; D: -; size: once; CDR3: CASSLARLGQGEAFF; DNA: TGCGCCAGCAGCTTGGCTCGGTTGGGGCAGGGGGAAGCTTTCTTT
V: TRBV6-4; J: TRBJ2-6; D: -; size: -; CDR3: CASSDTGSSGANVLTF; DNA: TGTGCCAGCAGTGATACTGGTAGCTCTGGGGCCAACGTCCTGACTTTC